This passage covers 17 T cell receptor beta chains from one sample sequenced in a study of cytomegalovirus exposure and HLA in healthy donors. Primers: 60 Vbeta forward and 13 Jbeta reverse. The table came from immunoSEQ multiplex PCR; TCRdb's copy has only in-frame clones and leaves some out. This table holds over 110,000 clones, around 79% found once. The material sequenced was PBMCs. The receptor set was obtained from a female donor in good health and CMV-seronegative.

This clone turned up a few times. The chain is built from TRBV7-9 and TRBJ1-5; D unresolved. CDR3 length: 14 amino acids. The germline V gene encodes CDR1 SEHNR and CDR2 FQNEAQ (reference sequence). Trimming took off 3 bases at V and 3 bases at J, with 9 bases between the two ends. CDR3 region: CASSFPGNNQPQHF. The CDR3 bases are TGTGCCAGCAGCTTCCCAGGCAACAATCAGCCCCAGCATTTT.

The rearrangement links TRBV7-4 to TRBJ2-3, with D perhaps TRBD2 (6 bases). V was pared by 5 bases and J by 1 base, with 16 bases between. CDR3 length: 16 amino acids. The germline V gene has CDR1 SGHVT and CDR2 SQSDAQ. This chain's CDR3 is CASSRGFRAGTDTQYF. Here the CDR3 DNA reads TGTGCCAGCAGCCGGGGGTTCCGGGCCGGCACAGATACGCAGTATTTT.

This clone occurred a few times. The chain recombines TRBV6-1 with TRBJ1-1, with no clear D. CDR1 is MNHNS and CDR2 is SASEGT in the germline V gene. V was clipped by 2 bases and J by 0 bases, with 13 bases between them. The CDR3 length is 16 residues. The CDR3: CASSEFRQTLNTEAFF. The CDR3 DNA reads as TGTGCCAGCAGTGAATTTCGGCAGACATTGAACACTGAAGCTTTCTTT.

The J gene is TRBJ2-3, the V gene TRBV6-1, with 9 bases fitting TRBD1. Germline V CDR1 and CDR2: MNHNS, SASEGT. This CDR3 is built from 15 residues. Trimming removed 4 bases from V and 5 bases from J; junction bases left unmatched: 7. The DNA of the CDR3 is TGTGCCAGCAGTGCCTTACAGGGGGCAAGAGATACGCAGTATTTT. This sequence encodes CASSALQGARDTQYF.

The genes are TRBV27 and TRBJ1-3, with D possibly TRBD1 on 5 matching bases. CDR3 length equals 13 residues. V gave up 5 bases and J gave up 9 bases, with 14 bases separating them. Germline assignment: CDR1 MNHEY and CDR2 SMNVEV (reference sequence). This CDR3 reads CASSPSIGGTIYF. CDR3 nucleotide sequence: TGTGCCAGCAGTCCCAGCATCGGGGGCACCATATATTTT.

The chain joins TRBV4-3 to TRBJ2-1; no definite D call. Trimming shortened V by 0 bases and J by 4 bases, and 7 bases separated the two germline ends. The CDR3 sequence is 14 residues long. Germline CDR1 is LGHNA and CDR2 is YSLEER. The CDR3 spells CASSQEASYNEQFF. The DNA of the CDR3 is TGCGCCAGCAGCCAAGAGGCCAGTTACAATGAGCAGTTCTTC.

V gene TRBV27 combines with J gene TRBJ2-5; possibly TRBD1 for D (6 bases). The end of the DNA aligns better with TRBJ2-7, so the J call may be wrong. The germline gives CDR1 MNHEY, CDR2 SMNVEV (reference sequence). This CDR3 region has 13 residues. CDR3 residues: CASRPQGHYEQYF. The DNA of the CDR3 is TGTGCCAGCAGACCACAGGGTCACTACGAGCAGTACTTC.

The V call is TRBV7-6, the J call TRBJ2-7, with TRBD1 matching over 7 bases. The CDR3 extends over 12 amino acids. The V gene's germline CDR1 is SGHVS and CDR2 FNYEAQ. V was clipped by 5 bases and J by 2 bases; unmatched bases: 0. The CDR3 protein is CASSQGAYEQYF. The CDR3 nucleotides are TGTGCCAGCAGCCAGGGGGCCTACGAGCAGTACTTC.

V and J are TRBV7-2 and TRBJ2-7; 11 bases are shared with TRBD2. This CDR3 has 15 residues. The V segment lost 5 bases and the J segment 3 bases; nucleotides outside the gene matches: 6. The germline V gene encodes CDR1 SGHTA and CDR2 FQGNSA. The CDR3 region is CASSLGTSGNYEQYF. DNA for the CDR3: TGTGCCAGCAGCCTAGGGACTAGCGGAAACTACGAGCAGTACTTC. The full variable domain, in which reference TRBV7-2 and TRBJ2-7 provide the parts outside the CDR3, is GAGVSQSPSNKVTEKGKDVELRCDPISGHTALYWYRQSLGQGLEFLIYFQGNSAPDKSGLPSDRFSAERTGGSVSTLTIQRTQQEDSAVYLCASSLGTSGNYEQYFGPGTRLTVT.

Only a few counts were recorded for this clone. The CDR3 sequence: CASSLKQGATEAFF. The CDR3 DNA sequence: TGCGCCAGCAGCTTAAAACAGGGGGCCACTGAAGCTTTCTTT. The chain joins TRBV5-1 to TRBJ1-1; 9 bases fit TRBD1. The CDR3 runs 14 residues. Per the germline V gene, CDR1 is SGHRS and CDR2 is YFSETQ. The trim removed 2 bases at V and 4 bases at J, leaving 3 bases unmatched.

This clone was detected many times. The chain combines TRBV7-2 with TRBJ2-2; 7 bases are shared with TRBD1. Unmatched junction bases numbered 1, after V lost 3 bases and J lost 6 bases. The germline gives CDR1 SGHTA, CDR2 FQGNSA. The CDR3 is 13 amino acids. This CDR3 reads CASSLQGAGELFF. The DNA of the CDR3 is TGTGCCAGCAGCTTGCAGGGGGCCGGGGAGCTGTTTTTT.

This rearrangement joins TRBV4-3 to TRBJ2-7; tentative D call: TRBD2 (6 bases). V was pared by 1 base and J by 4 bases, with 14 bases between. CDR3 length: 15 residues. Germline V gives CDR1 LGHNA, CDR2 YSLEER. CDR3 sequence (DNA): TGCGCCAGCAGCCAAGTAATCGGGGGAGAGTACGAGCAGTACTTC. This translates into CASSQVIGGEYEQYF.

J is TRBJ2-7 and V is TRBV7-9; 8 nucleotides align to TRBD1. Germline trimming cut 1 base from V and 4 bases from J; bases unmatched to any gene: 9. The CDR3 sequence is 16 residues long. Germline V gene lookup returns CDR1 SEHNR and CDR2 FQNEAQ (reference sequence). CDR3 bases: TGTGCCAGCAGCTTAGTACGACAGGGGTACAGTTACGAGCAGTACTTC. Amino acid sequence: CASSLVRQGYSYEQYF.

This clone was observed a handful of times. The CDR3 sequence is CASSATRTQYF. CDR3 sequence (DNA): TGTGCCAGCAGCGCGACAAGGACGCAGTATTTT. The chain uses TRBV5-6 and TRBJ2-3; D not resolved. Germline V gene lookup returns CDR1 SGHDT and CDR2 YYEEEE. Trimming removed 4 bases from V and 9 bases from J, with 9 bases in between. The CDR3 is 11 amino acids.

The count of this clone is one. CDR3 amino acids: CASSPGGQSYGYTF. CDR3 in DNA: TGTGCCAGCAGCCCAGGGGGACAGAGTTATGGCTACACCTTC. The rearrangement uses TRBV7-9 and TRBJ1-2; the match to TRBD1 covers 7 bases. Germline CDR1 SEHNR, CDR2 FQNEAQ (reference sequence). Trimming removed 5 bases from V and 5 bases from J; junction bases left unmatched: 8. The CDR3 is made up of 14 amino acids.

V and J are TRBV5-1 and TRBJ1-3; D is uncertain. The germline V and J ends were trimmed by 7 bases and 0 bases, with 14 bases remaining between them. Germline values: CDR1 SGHRS, CDR2 YFSETQ. This CDR3 is built from 15 residues. The CDR3 loop reads CASSYGRGSGNTIYF. CDR3 nucleotide sequence: TGCGCCAGCTCCTACGGTCGGGGCTCTGGAAACACCATATATTTT.

The chain links TRBV27 to TRBJ1-4, with 8 positions matching TRBD1. The V gene's germline CDR1 is MNHEY and CDR2 SMNVEV (reference sequence). CDR3 length equals 13 residues. With V trimmed by 5 bases and J by 8 bases, 4 bases remained unmatched. The CDR3 reads CASSPDRDEKLFF. CDR3 DNA: TGTGCCAGCAGTCCGGACAGGGACGAAAAACTGTTTTTT. Based on the CDR3 plus reference TRBV27 and TRBJ1-4, the full variable domain is EAQVTQNPRYLITVTGKKLTVTCSQNMNHEYMSWYRQDPGLGLRQIYYSMNVEVTDKGDVPEGYKVSRKEKRNFPLILESPSPNQTSLYFCASSPDRDEKLFFGSGTQLSVL.